This T cell receptor (beta chain) was sequenced for a study of blood T cells in healthy people across ages. Note on this clonotype: Its antigen is unidentified.

The authors isolated at least 6 million PBMCs per sample. The CDR3 has 15 amino acids. The germline V gene encodes CDR1 MDHEN and CDR2 SYDVKM. V was shortened by 7 bases and J by 4 bases, with 19 bases between the two germline ends. Study-wide points: Unknown donor CMV status possibly confounded expanded clonotype changes. Estimated diversity across one million T cells was deemed an underestimate. Long-lived donors exceeded aged donors in naive CD4+ cells and diversity.

Combining a sample-barcoded 5' primer with a J-beta primer mix, a second PCR ran for 7 to 11 cycles. One entry per CDR3 protein results from TCRdb running MiXCR on the 5' RACE reads. The sample has fewer than 2,000,000 distinct CDR3 sequences, almost 35% seen once; the top ten hold about 11%. Sample: blood. The chain has TRBV28 and TRBJ1-2, with D possibly matching TRBD1 (6 bases). This sequence originates from a woman aged 30 to 39 in good health. The CDR3 sequence is CASNPRGPNPYGYTF. The CDR3, as DNA: TGTGCCAGCAACCCCAGGGGCCCCAACCCCTATGGCTACACCTTC.